This T cell receptor (beta chain) was identified during a study of blood T cell repertoires in COVID-19. Background on the study: Nucleic acid was either cDNA or gDNA, and it came from T cells, B-cell-depleted T cells, or PBMCs.

This clone was counted once. TCRdb's table, derived via immunoSEQ multiplex PCR, lists solely in-frame clones and lacks some. Of about 210,000 clones listed, 70% to 90% are singletons. The receptor was isolated from a man aged 55-75 years with acute or convalescent COVID-19. The sequencing input was peripheral blood.

This chain's CDR3 is CASRASGANVLTF. The CDR3 DNA is TGCGCCAGCAGGGCCTCTGGGGCCAACGTCCTGACTTTC. V and J are TRBV5-1 and TRBJ2-6; D unclear. The CDR3 is 13 amino acids. The germline CDR1 and CDR2 sequences are SGHRS and YFSETQ. V dropped 5 bases and J dropped 0 bases, with 3 bases sitting between them.